One sample yielded the 27 T cell receptor beta chains listed below, sequenced in a study of cytomegalovirus exposure and HLA in healthy donors. PCR was performed using 60 Vbeta and 13 Jbeta primers. Measured with immunoSEQ multiplex PCR; TCRdb has only the in-frame clones, and not every one. The sample yields approximately 54,000 clones, 82% seen once. The sequencing input was PBMCs. Source of these receptors: a woman younger than 30 in good health and CMV-seronegative.

A single count supports this clone. At one end the junction does not follow the germline gene, possibly because of a read error. The CDR3 coding sequence is TGCGCCAGCGGCTTAGAGAAACCAGATACGCAGTATTTT. It translates to CASGLEKPDTQYF. The J gene is TRBJ2-3, the V gene TRBV5-1; D unresolved. Germline assignment: CDR1 SGHRS and CDR2 YFSETQ. The CDR3 runs to 13 residues.

The genes are TRBV7-9 and TRBJ2-3; possible D gene TRBD1, 6 bases. V lost 5 bases and J lost 4, with 13 bases in between. CDR3 length equals 14 residues. CDR1 is SEHNR, CDR2 FQNEAQ, per germline (reference sequence). The CDR3 DNA sequence: TGTGCCAGCAGCCCTCGACAGGAATCAGATACGCAGTATTTT. Its translation: CASSPRQESDTQYF.

This rearrangement joins TRBV5-4 to TRBJ2-5; perhaps TRBD1 as D (6 bases). V was trimmed by 0 bases and J by 5 bases, leaving 11 bases between them. Looked up from germline, CDR1 is SGHNT and CDR2 is YYREEE (reference sequence). The CDR3 runs 14 residues. The CDR3 sequence: CASSLARGRETQYF. In DNA, the CDR3 is TGTGCCAGCAGCTTGGCCAGGGGACGGGAGACCCAGTACTTC.

Comments on this clone: At one end, the junction sequence differs from germline, possibly due to a read error. The rearrangement uses TRBV9 and TRBJ1-4; 10 bases fit TRBD1. The CDR3 is made up of 13 amino acids. CDR1 and CDR2 from the germline V gene are SGDLS and YYNGEE. This CDR3 is CASSERDRGGLQF. The CDR3 coding sequence is TGTGCCAGCAGCGAAAGGGACAGGGGAGGACTTCAATTT.

J is TRBJ1-3 and V is TRBV4-2, with a possible D match to TRBD1 (6 bases). Trimming cost V 0 bases and J 5 bases, with 8 bases left between them. Looked up from germline, CDR1 is LGHNA and CDR2 is YNFKEQ. The CDR3 length is 14 residues. The CDR3 DNA is TGTGCCAGCAGCCAAGACAGGGGTAGAAACACCATATATTTT. Translation gives CASSQDRGRNTIYF.

This clone was found once. This CDR3 is CASTPLGVEAFF. The DNA for the CDR3 is TGTGCCAGCACTCCTTTGGGAGTGGAAGCTTTCTTT. The V call is TRBV6-6, the J call TRBJ1-1; D remains unclear. With 7 bases removed from V and 8 bases from J, the gap between germline ends came to 14 bases. Germline V gives CDR1 MNHNY, CDR2 SVGAGI (reference sequence). This CDR3 is 12 amino acids long.

The rearrangement uses TRBV4-1 and TRBJ2-3, with D unclear. Germline V gene data show CDR1 as MGHRA and CDR2 as YSYEKL. This CDR3 contains 13 residues. V was clipped by 4 bases and J by 4 bases, with 9 bases between them. CDR3 coding DNA: TGCGCCAGCAGCCCTCCCGGGTCAGATACGCAGTATTTT. This sequence encodes CASSPPGSDTQYF.

The V gene is TRBV25-1, the J gene TRBJ1-1; no clear D gene. The length of the CDR3 is 13 residues. In germline, CDR1 is MGHDK, CDR2 SYGVNS. The ends were cut back, 6 bases at V and 0 bases at J, with 8 bases in the middle. For the CDR3, the DNA is TGTGCCAGCAGGCCTCGGTTGAACACTGAAGCTTTCTTT. Translation gives CASRPRLNTEAFF.

In this sample, this clone turned up a few times. The chain combines TRBV9 with TRBJ1-2; 9 bases map to TRBD1. From germline, CDR1 is SGDLS and CDR2 YYNGEE. This CDR3 is built from 15 residues. V shed 0 bases, J shed 3 bases, and the junction held 3 bases outside the gene matches. CDR3 sequence reads: CASSVGGTGYYGYTF. DNA for the CDR3: TGTGCCAGCAGCGTAGGGGGGACAGGGTACTATGGCTACACCTTC.

As DNA, the CDR3 is TGTGCCAGCAGCTTGGCCACTGAGCAGTACTTC. It translates to CASSLATEQYF. V and J are TRBV5-6 and TRBJ2-7, with no clear D. This CDR3 is 11 amino acids long. Trimming shortened V by 0 bases and J by 7 bases, and 5 bases separated the two germline ends. The germline V gene has CDR1 SGHDT and CDR2 YYEEEE.

The gene calls are TRBV5-8 and TRBJ2-1, with a weak D call TRBD1 (6 bases). The CDR3 extends over 11 amino acids. With 5 bases removed from V and 7 bases from J, the gap between germline ends came to 7 bases. CDR1 is SGHTS, CDR2 YDEGEE, per germline. The chain's CDR3 is CASRQGNEQFF. The DNA for the CDR3 is TGTGCCAGCAGACAGGGAAATGAGCAGTTCTTC. The full variable domain, rest sourced from reference TRBV5-8 and TRBJ2-1, is EAGVTQSPTHLIKTRGQQATLRCSPISGHTSVYWYQQALGLGLQFLLWYDEGEERNRGNFPPRFSGRQFPNYSSELNVNALELEDSALYLCASRQGNEQFFGPGTRLTVL.

This rearrangement joins TRBV6-6 to TRBJ1-1, with D possibly matching TRBD1 (5 bases). V lost 5 bases and J 10 bases, leaving 11 bases between the germline ends. The germline V gene encodes CDR1 MNHNY and CDR2 SVGAGI (reference sequence). This CDR3 contains 11 residues. This chain's CDR3 is CASSQGEGAFF. The CDR3 DNA sequence: TGTGCCAGCAGTCAAGGGGAGGGAGCTTTCTTT.

As regards this clone: Compared with germline, one end of the junction differs, possibly owing to a read error. V gene TRBV7-9 combines with J gene TRBJ2-3; 14 nucleotides agree with TRBD2. Germline values: CDR1 SEHNR, CDR2 FQNEAQ (reference sequence). The CDR3 consists of 15 residues. The chain's CDR3 is CSSRWGLAGADTQYF. In DNA form, the CDR3 reads TGTTCCAGCAGATGGGGACTAGCGGGAGCAGATACGCAGTATTTT.

This sequence joins TRBV18 and TRBJ1-1, with 7 bases that match TRBD1. The V and J ends lost 5 bases and 1 base, in that order; junction bases with no gene match: 7. This CDR3 has 15 residues. Per the germline V gene, CDR1 is KGHSH and CDR2 is LQKENI. CDR3 nucleotides: TGTGCCAGCTCAGGAACCGGGACAGAGAACACTGAAGCTTTCTTT. It translates to CASSGTGTENTEAFF.

The chain joins TRBV2 to TRBJ1-1; D not certain. The V gene's germline CDR1 is SNHLY and CDR2 FYNNEI. V was cut by 9 bases and J by 1 base, with 15 bases left in between. The CDR3 spans 14 residues. Here the CDR3 reads CASPSSGRNTEAFF. DNA for the CDR3: TGTGCCAGTCCTTCTTCGGGGAGGAACACTGAAGCTTTCTTT.

The chain links TRBV28 to TRBJ2-1, with 7 positions matching TRBD1. The CDR3 contains 13 residues. V was pared by 9 bases and J by 4 bases, with 6 bases of the junction left unmatched. Germline assignment: CDR1 MDHEN and CDR2 SYDVKM. Written as DNA, the CDR3 is TGTGCCAGTAAACAGGGGCCATACAATGAGCAGTTCTTC. Translated, it gives CASKQGPYNEQFF.

The V gene is TRBV7-8, the J gene TRBJ2-3, with unresolved D. The CDR3 runs 12 residues. CDR1 is SGHVS, CDR2 FQNEAQ, per germline. V lost 4 bases and J lost 3, with 5 bases in between. CDR3 nucleotides: TGTGCCAGCAGCTACAGAACAGATACGCAGTATTTT. Amino acid sequence: CASSYRTDTQYF.

This clone came up once. V and J are TRBV7-2 and TRBJ2-1, with D hard to call. Trimming shortened V by 1 base and J by 8 bases, and 15 bases separated the two germline ends. The V gene's germline CDR1 is SGHTA and CDR2 FQGNSA. CDR3 size: 15 residues. Written as DNA, the CDR3 is TGTGCCAGCAGCTTAGTTCCTAACCTTTCGGATGAGCAGTTCTTC. This gives the protein CASSLVPNLSDEQFF.

Points on this clone: The germline gene is not matched at one end of the junction; a read error may be the cause. In nucleotides, the CDR3 is TGTGCCGGCAGCTTAGCGGGGCAGGAAGCTTTCTTT. Translation: CAGSLAGQEAFF. The chain recombines TRBV7-8 with TRBJ1-1, with a tentative D call TRBD1 (5 bases). The CDR3 loop spans 12 amino acids. Germline values: CDR1 SGHVS, CDR2 FQNEAQ. The variable domain in full, with the rest retrieved from reference TRBV7-8 and TRBJ1-1, is GAGVSQSPRYKVAKRGQDVALRCDPISGHVSLFWYQQALGQGPEFLTYFQNEAQLDKSGLPSDRFFAERPEGSVSTLKIQRTQQEDSAVYLCAGSLAGQEAFFGQGTRLTVV.

This chain joins TRBV4-1 and TRBJ1-1; the D gene is possibly TRBD1 (6 bases). Trimming took off 4 bases at V and 1 base at J, with 16 bases between the two ends. The CDR3 length is 16 residues. CDR1 and CDR2 (germline): MGHRA, YSYEKL. The CDR3, as DNA: TGCGCCAGCAGCCCCACCCCTCTGGGACAGAACACTGAAGCTTTCTTT. Translated, it gives CASSPTPLGQNTEAFF.

The V call is TRBV9, the J call TRBJ2-7, with D maybe TRBD2 (7 bases). Deletions cut 4 bases from V and 3 bases from J, with 17 bases between. The CDR3 runs 15 residues. In germline, CDR1 is SGDLS, CDR2 YYNGEE. The CDR3, as DNA: TGTGCCAGCAGCATTCAACAGGGCGGGGGCTACGAGCAGTACTTC. This codes for CASSIQQGGGYEQYF.

The CDR3: CASSTGANGQGRETQYF. CDR3 in DNA: TGCGCCAGCAGCACCGGAGCCAATGGACAGGGTCGAGAGACCCAGTACTTC. The genes are TRBV5-1 and TRBJ2-5; 8 nucleotides agree with TRBD1. Germline assignment: CDR1 SGHRS and CDR2 YFSETQ. The ends lost 4 bases at V and 4 bases at J; junction bases unmatched: 15. CDR3 length: 17 amino acids.

The J gene is TRBJ1-2, the V gene TRBV19; 8 bases fit TRBD1. The length of the CDR3 is 15 residues. Germline assignment: CDR1 LNHDA and CDR2 SQIVND (reference sequence). V lost 2 bases, J lost 4 bases, and 6 bases stayed unmatched. CDR3: CASSIIATGGYGYTF. In DNA, the CDR3 is TGTGCCAGTAGTATAATAGCTACAGGGGGCTATGGCTACACCTTC.

This chain joins TRBV27 and TRBJ2-3; D is unresolved. This CDR3 contains 13 residues. V lost 4 bases and J lost 4, with 9 bases in between. Per the germline V gene, CDR1 is MNHEY and CDR2 is SMNVEV (reference sequence). CDR3 in amino acids: CASSYVGADTQYF. The CDR3, as DNA: TGTGCCAGCAGTTACGTTGGAGCAGATACGCAGTATTTT.

This chain connects TRBV5-4 to TRBJ2-7; 13 bases are a match to TRBD2. CDR3 length equals 17 residues. Looked up from germline, CDR1 is SGHNT and CDR2 is YYREEE (reference sequence). The J segment lost 1 base and the V segment lost 0 bases, leaving 4 bases of the junction unmatched. DNA for the CDR3: TGTGCCAGCAGCTTGGATCGACTAGCGGGAGGTTCCTACGAGCAGTACTTC. Protein sequence: CASSLDRLAGGSYEQYF.

The V call is TRBV7-6, the J call TRBJ2-1; a possible D gene is TRBD2 (5 bases). The CDR3 spans 14 residues. The germline V gene has CDR1 SGHVS and CDR2 FNYEAQ. With 4 bases removed from V and 8 bases from J, the gap between germline ends came to 15 bases. Here the CDR3 reads CASSWLGSADEQFF. The CDR3 DNA is TGTGCCAGCAGCTGGTTGGGTAGCGCCGATGAGCAGTTCTTC.

The chain couples TRBV7-9 to TRBJ2-3; D is ambiguous. The CDR3 covers 12 residues. Germline V lookup: CDR1 SEHNR, CDR2 FQNEAQ (reference sequence). Trimming pared 3 bases from V and 7 bases from J, leaving 8 bases between. CDR3 in amino acids: CASSFGRYTQYF. The CDR3 nucleotides are TGTGCCAGCAGCTTTGGGCGTTATACGCAGTATTTT.